The rows below give T cell receptor beta chains drawn from one sample of a study of low-dose radiotherapy and immunotherapy resistance in tumors. TCRdb used MiXCR to reprocess the reads, holding one entry per CDR3 protein. The sample has 55,000 to 65,000 distinct CDR3 sequences; less than 30% are singletons. Sequences were derived from PBMCs, sampled before treatment. The receptors were sampled from a male donor with rectosigmoid adenocarcinoma. Each CDR3 is given with its conserved first and last residue. D genes are given only for firm matches. Expanded clones get a size class; other rows say once, few or many, or leave the size out.

d_gene: TRBD2
v_gene: TRBV20-1
j_gene: TRBJ2-7
abundance: many
CDR3aa: CSATLPGLGRGEQYF
CDR3nt: TGCAGTGCTACCCTACCGGGACTAGGACGAGGCGAGCAGTACTTC

d_gene: .
v_gene: TRBV24-1
j_gene: TRBJ1-3
abundance: many
CDR3aa: CATSDSLGNTIYF
CDR3nt: TGTGCCACCAGTGATTCGCTGGGAAACACCATATATTTT

d_gene: TRBD1
v_gene: TRBV28
j_gene: TRBJ1-6
abundance: many
CDR3aa: CASSLRTGILHSPLHF
CDR3nt: TGTGCCAGCAGTCTCCGGACAGGGATTTTGCATTCACCCCTCCACTTT

d_gene: TRBD2
v_gene: TRBV7-9
j_gene: TRBJ2-3
abundance: many
CDR3aa: CASDSGSTDTQYF
CDR3nt: TGTGCCAGTGATAGCGGGAGCACAGATACGCAGTATTTT

d_gene: .
v_gene: TRBV7-2
j_gene: TRBJ2-5
abundance: few
CDR3aa: CASSGGLWTQYF
CDR3nt: TGTGCCAGCAGCGGAGGCTTATGGACCCAGTACTTC

d_gene: .
v_gene: TRBV28
j_gene: TRBJ1-1
abundance: .
CDR3aa: CASSLSRVTEAFF
CDR3nt: TGTGCCAGCAGTTTATCCAGGGTCACTGAAGCTTTCTTT

d_gene: .
v_gene: TRBV11-2
j_gene: TRBJ2-3
abundance: .
CDR3aa: CASSLDSKTANRYF
CDR3nt: TGTGCCAGCAGCTTAGATAGTAAGACGGCTAACCGGTATTTT

d_gene: TRBD2
v_gene: TRBV27
j_gene: TRBJ2-1
abundance: many
CDR3aa: CASSLSPLILAGGGGNEQFF
CDR3nt: TGTGCCAGCAGTTTATCGCCCCTCATACTAGCGGGAGGCGGCGGCAATGAGCAGTTCTTC

d_gene: .
v_gene: TRBV29-1
j_gene: TRBJ2-3
abundance: many
CDR3aa: CSGRSSTDTQYF
CDR3nt: TGCAGCGGACGAAGTAGCACAGATACGCAGTATTTT

d_gene: TRBD2
v_gene: TRBV5-1
j_gene: TRBJ2-5
abundance: few
CDR3aa: CASRRGTSGSETQYF
CDR3nt: TGCGCCAGCAGACGCGGGACTAGCGGGAGTGAGACCCAGTACTTC

d_gene: .
v_gene: TRBV7-2
j_gene: TRBJ2-7
abundance: many
CDR3aa: CASSLEGGVRYYEQYF
CDR3nt: TGTGCCAGCAGCTTAGAAGGGGGAGTAAGGTACTACGAGCAGTACTTC

d_gene: .
v_gene: TRBV7-9
j_gene: TRBJ2-1
abundance: many
CDR3aa: CASSLWESSYNEQFF
CDR3nt: TGTGCCAGCAGCTTATGGGAGAGCTCCTACAATGAGCAGTTCTTC

d_gene: .
v_gene: TRBV5-1
j_gene: TRBJ1-2
abundance: many
CDR3aa: CASRLGNDGYTF
CDR3nt: TGCGCCAGCAGACTGGGGAATGATGGCTACACCTTC

d_gene: .
v_gene: TRBV12-3/TRBV12-4
j_gene: TRBJ2-7
abundance: many
CDR3aa: CASSFVSSEQYF
CDR3nt: TGTGCCAGCAGTTTCGTGTCTTCGGAGCAGTACTTC

d_gene: TRBD2
v_gene: TRBV27
j_gene: TRBJ2-2
abundance: many
CDR3aa: CASSPGTSGGPGELFF
CDR3nt: TGTGCCAGCAGTCCCGGGACTAGCGGGGGGCCCGGGGAGCTGTTTTTT

d_gene: .
v_gene: TRBV12-3/TRBV12-4
j_gene: TRBJ1-6
abundance: .
CDR3aa: CASSLFRSPLHF
CDR3nt: TGTGCCAGCAGTTTATTCCGGTCACCCCTCCACTTT

d_gene: TRBD2
v_gene: TRBV6-6
j_gene: TRBJ2-7
abundance: many
CDR3aa: CASSQTGGVGLAGEVYEQYF
CDR3nt: TGTGCCAGCAGTCAAACAGGGGGCGTGGGACTAGCGGGAGAGGTTTACGAGCAGTACTTC

d_gene: TRBD2
v_gene: TRBV5-1
j_gene: TRBJ2-3
abundance: many
CDR3aa: CASSFSGGQDTQYF
CDR3nt: TGCGCCAGCAGCTTTAGCGGGGGGCAAGATACGCAGTATTTT

d_gene: .
v_gene: TRBV27
j_gene: TRBJ2-1
abundance: many
CDR3aa: CASSLNQGEDEQFF
CDR3nt: TGTGCCAGCAGTTTGAACCAGGGGGAGGATGAGCAGTTCTTC

d_gene: .
v_gene: TRBV4-1
j_gene: TRBJ2-2
abundance: many
CDR3aa: CASSQVVGASGELFF
CDR3nt: TGCGCCAGCAGCCAAGTGGTGGGGGCGTCCGGGGAGCTGTTTTTT

d_gene: .
v_gene: TRBV5-3
j_gene: TRBJ2-7
abundance: .
CDR3aa: CASSLGAGNEQYF
CDR3nt: TGTGCCAGCAGCTTGGGGGCAGGGAACGAGCAGTACTTC

d_gene: TRBD2
v_gene: TRBV5-1
j_gene: TRBJ2-1
abundance: many
CDR3aa: CASSQLASPLAGASEQFF
CDR3nt: TGCGCCAGCAGCCAGCTAGCATCACCACTAGCGGGAGCCTCTGAGCAGTTCTTC

d_gene: .
v_gene: TRBV3-1
j_gene: TRBJ1-2
abundance: .
CDR3aa: CASSQDLVAEGYTF
CDR3nt: TGTGCCAGCAGCCAAGATTTGGTGGCGGAAGGCTACACCTTC

d_gene: TRBD2
v_gene: TRBV6-4
j_gene: TRBJ2-1
abundance: many
CDR3aa: CASSDSTSGGQEQFF
CDR3nt: TGTGCCAGCAGTGACTCGACTAGCGGGGGGCAGGAGCAGTTCTTC

d_gene: .
v_gene: TRBV7-6
j_gene: TRBJ1-5
abundance: many
CDR3aa: CASSAGTLGQPQHF
CDR3nt: TGTGCCAGCAGCGCCGGGACGCTGGGTCAGCCCCAGCATTTT

d_gene: TRBD1
v_gene: TRBV6-2/TRBV6-3
j_gene: TRBJ1-5
abundance: many
CDR3aa: CASSPGQQEQPQHF
CDR3nt: TGTGCCAGCTCTCCGGGACAGCAAGAACAGCCCCAGCATTTT

d_gene: .
v_gene: TRBV6-2/TRBV6-3
j_gene: TRBJ2-3
abundance: many
CDR3aa: CASTSSDTQYF
CDR3nt: TGTGCCAGCACTTCGTCAGATACGCAGTATTTT

d_gene: .
v_gene: TRBV5-6
j_gene: TRBJ2-7
abundance: many
CDR3aa: CASSYRTGSLPGEQYF
CDR3nt: TGTGCCAGCAGCTATCGGACCGGGTCCTTACCGGGGGAGCAGTACTTC

d_gene: TRBD2
v_gene: TRBV20-1
j_gene: TRBJ2-3
abundance: .
CDR3aa: CSARVVAGAPTDTQYF
CDR3nt: TGCAGTGCTAGAGTCGTAGCGGGGGCCCCGACAGATACGCAGTATTTT

d_gene: TRBD2
v_gene: TRBV7-9
j_gene: TRBJ2-2
abundance: many
CDR3aa: CASTPPLQRGSGGELFF
CDR3nt: TGTGCCAGCACACCTCCCCTCCAGCGGGGGTCGGGCGGGGAGCTGTTTTTT

d_gene: .
v_gene: TRBV28
j_gene: TRBJ2-7
abundance: .
CDR3aa: CASSFQGGIGQYF
CDR3nt: TGTGCCAGCAGTTTTCAGGGGGGCATTGGACAGTACTTC

d_gene: .
v_gene: TRBV18
j_gene: TRBJ2-7
abundance: .
CDR3aa: CASSPPADAREQYF
CDR3nt: TGTGCCAGCTCACCCCCCGCGGATGCCAGGGAGCAGTACTTC

d_gene: .
v_gene: TRBV28
j_gene: TRBJ1-1
abundance: many
CDR3aa: CASSLSNRRTEAFF
CDR3nt: TGTGCCAGCAGCCTATCGAACAGGAGGACTGAAGCTTTCTTT

d_gene: .
v_gene: TRBV19
j_gene: TRBJ2-2
abundance: many
CDR3aa: CATRESHGELFF
CDR3nt: TGTGCAACTCGAGAATCACACGGGGAGCTGTTTTTT

d_gene: .
v_gene: TRBV11-2
j_gene: TRBJ2-2
abundance: many
CDR3aa: CASRRGTNIGTGELFF
CDR3nt: TGTGCCAGCAGGCGTGGGACAAATATTGGCACCGGGGAGCTGTTTTTT

d_gene: .
v_gene: TRBV7-9
j_gene: TRBJ2-7
abundance: many
CDR3aa: CASSSPDRNHEQYF
CDR3nt: TGTGCCAGCAGCTCCCCTGACAGGAACCACGAGCAGTACTTC

d_gene: TRBD1
v_gene: TRBV27
j_gene: TRBJ2-7
abundance: many
CDR3aa: CASIGPHRGSYEQYF
CDR3nt: TGTGCCAGTATTGGGCCTCACAGGGGATCCTACGAGCAGTACTTC

d_gene: .
v_gene: TRBV14
j_gene: TRBJ1-1
abundance: many
CDR3aa: CASSVGQQTEAFF
CDR3nt: TGTGCCAGCAGCGTCGGACAGCAAACTGAAGCTTTCTTT